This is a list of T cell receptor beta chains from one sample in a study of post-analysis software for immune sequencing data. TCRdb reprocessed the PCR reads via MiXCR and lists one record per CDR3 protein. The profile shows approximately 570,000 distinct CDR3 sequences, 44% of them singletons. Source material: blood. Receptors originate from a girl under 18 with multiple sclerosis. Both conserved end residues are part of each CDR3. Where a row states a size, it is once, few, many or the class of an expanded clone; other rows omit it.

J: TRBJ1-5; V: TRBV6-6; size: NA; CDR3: CAVRRTGYPSNQPQHF
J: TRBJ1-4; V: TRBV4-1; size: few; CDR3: CASSQGETREKLFF
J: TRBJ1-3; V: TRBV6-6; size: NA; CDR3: CASSARKLDTIYF
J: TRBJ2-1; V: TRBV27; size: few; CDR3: CASSLSQTYNEQFF
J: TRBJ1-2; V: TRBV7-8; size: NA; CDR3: CASSLRLASNYGYTF
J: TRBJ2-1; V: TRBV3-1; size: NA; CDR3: CASSQRGGNNEQFF
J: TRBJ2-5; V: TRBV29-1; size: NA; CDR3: CSVARDSQTQYF
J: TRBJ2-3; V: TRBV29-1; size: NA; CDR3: CSATPSTDTQYF
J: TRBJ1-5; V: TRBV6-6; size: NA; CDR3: CASSYEGKNQPQHF
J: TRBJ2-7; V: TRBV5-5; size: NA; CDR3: CASSLRTDYYEQYF
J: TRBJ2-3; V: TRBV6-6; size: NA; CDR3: CASSPDRVARTDTQYF
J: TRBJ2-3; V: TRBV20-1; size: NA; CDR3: CSAGGGRASTDTQYF
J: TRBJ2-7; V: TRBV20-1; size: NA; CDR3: CSADDSGGAVEQYF
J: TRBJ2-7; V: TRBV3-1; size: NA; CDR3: CASSPTGGGNSYEQYF
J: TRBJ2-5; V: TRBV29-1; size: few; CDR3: CSVQVGTQYF
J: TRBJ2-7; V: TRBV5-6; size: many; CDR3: CASSPKNRVYEQYF
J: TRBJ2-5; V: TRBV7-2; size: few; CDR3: CASSPTSGQGSRETQYF
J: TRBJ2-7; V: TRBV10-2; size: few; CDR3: CASRATSGAEEQYF
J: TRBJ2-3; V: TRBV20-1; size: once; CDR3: CSARHPTFTDTQYF
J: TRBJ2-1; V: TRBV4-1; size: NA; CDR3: CASSQVGNGLRSEQFF
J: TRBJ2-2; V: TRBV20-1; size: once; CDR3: CSARDSPAGTGELFF
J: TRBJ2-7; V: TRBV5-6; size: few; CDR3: CASSPAWREAKFSYEQYF
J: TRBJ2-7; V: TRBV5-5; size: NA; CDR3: CASSLVGQGSREQYF
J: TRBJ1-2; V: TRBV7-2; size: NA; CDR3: CASSLPGVEGYTF
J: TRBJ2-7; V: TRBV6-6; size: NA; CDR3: CASSHGQGSGYEQYF
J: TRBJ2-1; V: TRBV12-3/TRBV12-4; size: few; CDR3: CASRLLGGGSYNEQFF
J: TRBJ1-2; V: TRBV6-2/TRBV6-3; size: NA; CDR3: CASSNDPDYGYTF
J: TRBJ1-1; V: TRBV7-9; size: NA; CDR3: CASSPILVSHTEAFF
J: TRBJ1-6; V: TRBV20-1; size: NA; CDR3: CSARDRGDASPLHF
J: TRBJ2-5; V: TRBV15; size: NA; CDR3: CATSRDTENQETQYF
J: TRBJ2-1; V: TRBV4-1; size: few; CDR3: CASSQRRDSYNEQFF
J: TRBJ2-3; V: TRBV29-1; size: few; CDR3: CSVELGAGRYNTDTQYF
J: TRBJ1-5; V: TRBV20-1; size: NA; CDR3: CSALGHASNQPQHF
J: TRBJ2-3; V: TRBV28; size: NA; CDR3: CASRPRAGVRTDTQYF
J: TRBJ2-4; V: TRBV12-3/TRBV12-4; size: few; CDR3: CASRRQGAKNIQYF
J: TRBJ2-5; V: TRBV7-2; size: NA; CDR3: CASSLMRQETQYF
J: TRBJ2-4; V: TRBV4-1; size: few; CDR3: CASSQGGQSGIQYF
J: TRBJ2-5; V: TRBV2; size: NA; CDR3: CASNGQRARETQYF
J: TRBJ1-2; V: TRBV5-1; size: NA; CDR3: CASSSTTGEEDGYTF
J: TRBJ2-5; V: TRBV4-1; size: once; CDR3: CASSQEISGPYQETQYF
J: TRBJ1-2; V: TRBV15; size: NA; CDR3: CATSNPAGSTNYGYTF
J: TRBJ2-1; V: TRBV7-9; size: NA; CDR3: CASSSMAGTVYNEQFF
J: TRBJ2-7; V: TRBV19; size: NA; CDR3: CASNTGQSYEQYF
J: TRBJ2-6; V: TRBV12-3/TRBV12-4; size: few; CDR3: CASRPPGANVLTF
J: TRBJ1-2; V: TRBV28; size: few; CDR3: CASSSQTGNYGYTF
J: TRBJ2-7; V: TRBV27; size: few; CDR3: CVSSTRILAVSYEQYF
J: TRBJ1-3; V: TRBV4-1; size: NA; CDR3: CASSHRGSGNTIYF
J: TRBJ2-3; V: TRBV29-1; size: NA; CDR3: CSVEALGLSHDTQYF
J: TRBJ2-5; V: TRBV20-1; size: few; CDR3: CSASIQGGYGETQYF
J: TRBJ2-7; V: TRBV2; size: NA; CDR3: CASSDAPPATYERYF
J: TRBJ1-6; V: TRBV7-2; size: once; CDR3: CASSLRWAFGNSPLHF
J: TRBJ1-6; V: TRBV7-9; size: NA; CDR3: CASSLTTGTVGSPLHF